The subject of this entry is one T cell receptor (beta chain). What antigen it recognizes has not been identified. One base away there is no much larger clone; base qualities are not given. This sample was taken from a study of blood T cell repertoires in COVID-19 (dated by TCRdb to the early 2020s). About the investigation overall: Collaborator samples came from the United States, Italy and Spain and covered acute and convalescent phases of COVID-19. Subjects who had been exposed to COVID-19, were actively infected with it, or had recovered from it provided the deeply sampled blood TCRbeta repertoires that made up the dataset. HLA class I and class II types, where available, came from metadata supplied by the sample provider rather than from assay-based typing. Nearly every sample came with metadata listing a de-identified subject ID, COVID-19 status, age in years and sex. The samples were drawn from two sources: the first 160 participants of the ongoing ImmuneRACE study, and over 950 subjects contributed by 6 global collaborators. The repertoires were released in a freely available public database intended as a resource for research on the immune response to SARS-CoV-2. The material from the prospective study consisted of cDNA or gDNA derived from T cells, B-cell-depleted T cells, or PBMCs.

The immunoSEQ Assay, a bias-controlled multiplex PCR, was used to amplify TCRbeta CDR3 regions from genomic DNA. From the authors' description of their analysis: Nucleated cell counts per sample were estimated from amplification of reference gene primers within the assay. Sequence reads were collapsed and filtered to measure the absolute abundance of every unique TCRbeta CDR3 rearrangement. For each sample, productive Simpson clonality was calculated by taking the square root of Simpson's diversity index across productive rearrangements. The immuneACCESS repertoire file appears here via TCRdb, limited to in-frame rearrangements. These files lack a portion of the clones; in checked studies, under half of the deficit traces to unresolved V genes, and the cause of the others is not known. The V and J calls and clone size are taken from that table; D and trimming were inferred from the DNA. The sample data list roughly 700,000 clones, and 90% of these were observed just once. Jointly, the top ten make up about 0.26% of the sample.

Each collaborating institution followed its own protocols to collect whole blood in K2EDTA tubes. For TCRbeta analysis, collaborators shipped samples as frozen whole blood, isolated PBMCs, or DNA extracted from either of those sample types. Including the terminal cysteine and phenylalanine, the CDR3 comprises 13 residues. The CDR3 DNA has 39 bases and is translated from base 1. Relative to germline, V is missing 5 bases and J is missing 6 bases, with 4 bases of the junction outside any gene match. From a lookup of the germline V gene, CDR1 and CDR2 are MNHEY and SVGEGT. The study at large found these results: The quantity of clinical and demographic metadata differed by source and by participant and was supplied without curation.

This clonotype was obtained from a woman aged 18-29 years with acute or convalescent COVID-19. The sequence joins TRBV6-2 or TRBV6-3 to TRBJ1-5; 7 central nucleotides agree with TRBD1. The sample taken for sequencing was peripheral blood. This receptor carries the CDR3 CASSITGVQPQHF. The DNA sequence reads TGTGCCAGCAGTATTACAGGGGTTCAGCCCCAGCATTTT.